This T cell receptor (beta chain) was captured in a study of T cells in tumors after PD-1 blockade (dated by TCRdb to between 2018 and 2021). As for the study more broadly: Exclusion criteria were prior checkpoint blockade, use of systemic immunosuppressants, or recent radiotherapy or other anti-cancer therapy within 4 weeks. Patients received pembrolizumab 200 mg every 3 weeks or cemiplimab 350 mg every 2 weeks. Ongoing daily vismodegib 150 mg was also given to a subset of patients during anti-PD-1 treatment. On average, peripheral blood samples had 110,000 or so TCR templates (range 24,679-257,772) and 36,536 unique clonotypes. Paired single-cell RNA and TCR sequencing was done in the study on site-matched tumors from patients with BCC or SCC, both before and after anti-PD-1 therapy. To compare blood and tumor clonotypes, bulk TCR sequencing was performed on under 12 peripheral blood samples from about five patients. RECIST version 1.1 was the standard used to evaluate clinical response. Points the paper makes about the study in general: Roughly 41% of tumor TCR clonotypes were detected in blood, and some novel exhausted tumor clones were observed in pre-treatment blood, which was taken as suggesting peripheral recruitment. Where the novel T cell clones came from was not identified, and possible sources could include lymphoid organs or rare unexpanded clones inside the tumor or in the tumor periphery.

For bulk TCRbeta sequencing, genomic DNA was extracted from tumor biopsies or peripheral blood, and input amounts ranged from roughly 600 ng to 6,500 ng. Every patient was a poor candidate for surgical resection and had histologically proven advanced or metastatic basal or squamous cell carcinoma. The basal cell carcinoma cohort was made up of fewer than 13 patients, and bulk tumor TCR sequencing was performed for roughly 8 of these patients. Comments on this clone: Its recognized antigen is unknown. No base quality values were provided; no much bigger clone lies one nucleotide off.

At the junction V is shortened by 0 bases and J by 5 bases, with 8 bases in between. The CDR3 sequence holds 13 residues, the cysteine and phenylalanine included. Just the 39-base CDR3 DNA is kept, in frame starting at base 1. CDR1 and CDR2 (ENHRY, SYGVKD) derive from the germline V gene. Deep TCRbeta sequencing was performed with the immunoSEQ platform. The authors processed their data as follows. Only productive rearrangements were exported from the immunoSEQ Analyzer for further analysis. T cell phenotypes were assigned to bulk TCRbeta clonotypes by matching the clonotypes to single-cell RNA+TCR-seq clones that had the same TCRbeta sequence. Using bulk TCR sequencing data, clone enrichment in tumor was calculated by dividing a clone's tumor frequency by the same clone's PBMC frequency. TCRs were grouped by GLIPH into specificity groups, defined as clusters of distinct TCRs likely recognizing common antigens via shared CDR3 motifs. TCRdb retrieved this table from immuneACCESS and kept in-frame rearrangements only. Not all clones are present; in checked studies, unresolved V genes account for under half, and no reason is known for the remainder. V, J and clone size reflect that table, while D and trimming were determined from the DNA. The sample yields 20,000 or so clones; approximately 84% were counted once. About 25% of the sample goes to the ten largest clones.

The source of this sequence is a human donor with advanced basal cell or squamous cell carcinoma (not recorded which). The sequence links TRBV10-3 to TRBJ2-7, and perhaps TRBD1 as D gene, on 6 matching bases. The specimen was PBMCs, collected after anti-PD-1 therapy. The CDR3 protein: CAISESGAHEQYF. The nucleotide sequence reads TGTGCCATCAGTGAGTCGGGGGCCCACGAGCAGTACTTC.